This T cell receptor (beta chain) is from a study of beta chain features in type 1 diabetes. As for the study in general: No age, gender or cell yield differences were seen between patients and healthy donors.

From germline, CDR1 is SGHAT and CDR2 FQNNGV. V lost 1 base and J 5 bases, leaving 2 bases between the germline ends. The CDR3 runs 11 residues. In its sample, this clone was seen a few times. Its cognate antigen is unknown. Regarding the study as a whole: Significant though moderate, a shortening of TCRB CDR3s appeared in all four CD4+ subsets of Type 1 diabetes patients.

The whole isolated RNA underwent reverse transcription, so sequencing captured expressed TCRB transcripts. Sequenced by immunoSEQ multiplex PCR; TCRdb stores in-frame clones only, minus some. The sample lists 120,000 or so clones, roughly 17% seen once, with approximately 2.5% in the top ten. The receptor was derived from a young man with type 1 diabetes. Input material: central memory CD4+ T cells from blood. The chain couples TRBV11-2 to TRBJ2-5; D not resolved. CDR3 DNA sequence: TGTGCCAGCAGCTTAGGGGAGACCCAGTACTTC. This codes for CASSLGETQYF.